This entry describes one T cell receptor beta chain. This entry is derived from a study of technical replicates of blood from a handful of donors. This CDR3 has 17 residues. Unmatched junction bases numbered 11, after V lost 1 base and J lost 5 bases. Germline CDR1 is WNHNN and CDR2 is SYGVQD (reference sequence). This table comes from immunoSEQ multiplex PCR, and its TCRdb copy is limited to in-frame clones, with some not included. The sample holds roughly 73,000 clones, just over 90% seen once. The sequenced material came from T cells isolated from PBMCs. The V gene is TRBV10-1, the J gene TRBJ2-7; TRBD1 agrees at 10 bases. This clonotype was sampled from a human donor in good health. CDR3 nucleotide sequence: TGCGCCAGCAGTGAGTTCACCTCCGGGACAGGGGCTGACGAGCAGTACTTC. This gives the protein CASSEFTSGTGADEQYF.